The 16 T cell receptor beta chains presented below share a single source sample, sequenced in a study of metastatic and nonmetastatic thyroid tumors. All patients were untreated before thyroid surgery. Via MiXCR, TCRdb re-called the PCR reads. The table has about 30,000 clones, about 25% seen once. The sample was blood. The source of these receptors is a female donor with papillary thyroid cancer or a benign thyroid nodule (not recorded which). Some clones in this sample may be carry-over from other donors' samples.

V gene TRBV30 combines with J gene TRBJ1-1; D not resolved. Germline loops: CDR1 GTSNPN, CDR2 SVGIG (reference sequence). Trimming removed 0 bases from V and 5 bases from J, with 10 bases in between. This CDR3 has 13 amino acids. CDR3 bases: TGTGCCTGGAGTGTACAGAGGACTACTGAAGCTTTCTTT. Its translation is CAWSVQRTTEAFF.

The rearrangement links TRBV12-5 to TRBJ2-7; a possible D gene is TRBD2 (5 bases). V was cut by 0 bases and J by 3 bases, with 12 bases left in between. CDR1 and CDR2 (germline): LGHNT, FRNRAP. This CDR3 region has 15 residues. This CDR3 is CASGLVLGLIYEQYF. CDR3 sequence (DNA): TGTGCTAGTGGTTTGGTTTTAGGACTGATCTACGAGCAGTACTTC. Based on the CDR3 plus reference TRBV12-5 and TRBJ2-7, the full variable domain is DARVTQTPRHKVTEMGQEVTMRCQPILGHNTVFWYRQTMMQGLELLAYFRNRAPLDDSGMPKDRFSAEMPDATLATLKIQPSEPRDSAVYFCASGLVLGLIYEQYFGPGTRLTVT.

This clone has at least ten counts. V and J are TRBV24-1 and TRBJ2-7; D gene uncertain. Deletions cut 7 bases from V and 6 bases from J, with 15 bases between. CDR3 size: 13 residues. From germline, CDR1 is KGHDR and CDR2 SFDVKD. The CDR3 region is CATRGAGKSEQYF. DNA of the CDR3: TGTGCCACCAGGGGTGCTGGGAAAAGCGAGCAGTACTTC.

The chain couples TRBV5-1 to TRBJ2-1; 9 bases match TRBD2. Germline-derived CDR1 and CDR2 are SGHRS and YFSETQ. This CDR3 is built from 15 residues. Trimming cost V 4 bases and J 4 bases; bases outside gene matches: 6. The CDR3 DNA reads TGCGCCAGCAGCCGCACCACTAGCGGGTACAATGAGCAGTTCTTC. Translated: CASSRTTSGYNEQFF.

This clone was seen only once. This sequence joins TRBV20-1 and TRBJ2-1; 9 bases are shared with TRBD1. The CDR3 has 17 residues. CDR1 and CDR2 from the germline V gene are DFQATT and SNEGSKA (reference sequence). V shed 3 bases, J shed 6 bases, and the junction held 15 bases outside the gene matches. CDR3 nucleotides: TGCAGTGCTAGCGGGACAGGGTTTTTTCAATGGGGCAATGAGCAGTTCTTC. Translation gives CSASGTGFFQWGNEQFF.

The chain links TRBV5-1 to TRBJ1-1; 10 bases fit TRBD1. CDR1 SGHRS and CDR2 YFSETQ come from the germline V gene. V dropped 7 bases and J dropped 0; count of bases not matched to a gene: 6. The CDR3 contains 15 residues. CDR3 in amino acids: CASGRDRGMNTEAFF. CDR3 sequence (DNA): TGCGCCAGCGGCCGGGACAGGGGAATGAACACTGAAGCTTTCTTT.

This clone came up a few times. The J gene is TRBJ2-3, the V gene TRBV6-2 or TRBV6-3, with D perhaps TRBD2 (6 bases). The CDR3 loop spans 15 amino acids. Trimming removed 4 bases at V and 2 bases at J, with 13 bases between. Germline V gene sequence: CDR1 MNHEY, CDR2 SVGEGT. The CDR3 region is CASSLGLLHTDTQYF. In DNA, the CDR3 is TGTGCCAGCAGTTTGGGACTCCTTCACACAGATACGCAGTATTTT.

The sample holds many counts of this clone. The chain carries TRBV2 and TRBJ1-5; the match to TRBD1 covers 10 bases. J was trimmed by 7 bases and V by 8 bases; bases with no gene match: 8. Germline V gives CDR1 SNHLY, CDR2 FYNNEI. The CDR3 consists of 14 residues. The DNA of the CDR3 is TGTGCCAGCTGTGGACAGGGGGGGGCCCAGCCCCAGCATTTT. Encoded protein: CASCGQGGAQPQHF. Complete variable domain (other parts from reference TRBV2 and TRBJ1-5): EPEVTQTPSHQVTQMGQEVILRCVPISNHLYFYWYRQILGQKVEFLVSFYNNEISEKSEIFDDQFSVERPDGSNFTLKIRSTKLEDSAMYFCASCGQGGAQPQHFGDGTRLSIL.

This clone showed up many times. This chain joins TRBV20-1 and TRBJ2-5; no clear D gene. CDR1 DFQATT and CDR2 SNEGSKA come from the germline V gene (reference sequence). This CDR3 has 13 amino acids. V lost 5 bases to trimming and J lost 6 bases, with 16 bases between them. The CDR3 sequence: CSAFQVGPKTQYF. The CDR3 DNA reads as TGCAGTGCTTTCCAAGTGGGCCCCAAGACCCAGTACTTC.

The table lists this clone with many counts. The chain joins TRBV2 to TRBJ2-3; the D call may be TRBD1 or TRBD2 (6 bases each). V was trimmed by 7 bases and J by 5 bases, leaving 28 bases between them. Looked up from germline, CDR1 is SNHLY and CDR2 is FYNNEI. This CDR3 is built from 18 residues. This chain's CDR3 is CASKLMPTSGAPEDTQYF. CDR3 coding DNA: TGTGCCAGCAAACTAATGCCCACCTCGGGGGCGCCGGAAGATACGCAGTATTTT.

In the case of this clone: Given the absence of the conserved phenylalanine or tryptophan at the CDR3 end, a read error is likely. CDR3 DNA sequence: TGTGCCTGGAGTGGGGGAAGGGACTATGGATACACCATC. Translation: CAWSGGRDYGYTI. V gene TRBV30 combines with J gene TRBJ1-2; possibly TRBD1 for D (5 bases). Per the germline V gene, CDR1 is GTSNPN and CDR2 is SVGIG (reference sequence). The CDR3 has 13 residues.

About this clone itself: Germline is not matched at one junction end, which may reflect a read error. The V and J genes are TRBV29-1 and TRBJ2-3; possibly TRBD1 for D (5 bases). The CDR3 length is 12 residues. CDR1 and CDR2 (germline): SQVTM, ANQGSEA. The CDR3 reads CSVRWGTYTLYF. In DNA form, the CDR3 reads TGCAGCGTGCGCTGGGGCACATATACGCTGTATTTT.

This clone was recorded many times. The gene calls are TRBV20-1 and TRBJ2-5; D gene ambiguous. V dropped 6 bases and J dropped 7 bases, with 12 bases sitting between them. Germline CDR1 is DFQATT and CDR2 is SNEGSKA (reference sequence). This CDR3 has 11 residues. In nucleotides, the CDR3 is TGCAGTGCGCCGGCCCTGGGGACCCAGTACTTC. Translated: CSAPALGTQYF.

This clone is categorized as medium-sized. Here the CDR3 reads CASSERSYNEQFF. Written as DNA, the CDR3 is TGTGCCAGCAGTGAACGCTCCTACAATGAGCAGTTCTTC. This rearrangement joins TRBV6-1 to TRBJ2-1, with D unresolved. The V gene's germline CDR1 is MNHNS and CDR2 SASEGT. V lost 2 bases and J 0 bases, leaving 2 bases between the germline ends. The CDR3 runs to 13 residues.

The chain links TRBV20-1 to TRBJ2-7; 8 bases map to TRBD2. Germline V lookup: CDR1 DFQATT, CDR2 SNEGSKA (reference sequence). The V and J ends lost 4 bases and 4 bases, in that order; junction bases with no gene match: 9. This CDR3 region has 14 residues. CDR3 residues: CSATTGTSGYEQYF. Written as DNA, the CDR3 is TGCAGTGCTACAACCGGGACTAGTGGGTACGAGCAGTACTTC.

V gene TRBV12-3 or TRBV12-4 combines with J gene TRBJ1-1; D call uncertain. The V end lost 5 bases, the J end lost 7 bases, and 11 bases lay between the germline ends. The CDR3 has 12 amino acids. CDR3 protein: CASSLRPSEAFF. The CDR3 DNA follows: TGTGCCAGCAGTCTCCGGCCCAGTGAAGCTTTCTTT.